A selection of T cell receptor beta chains follows, all from one sample in a study of OX40 agonist ivuxolimab in advanced cancers. Measured with immunoSEQ multiplex PCR; TCRdb has only the in-frame clones, and not every one. This sample carries about 81,000 clones, 88% of them seen once, and the ten largest clones take 0.4% to 0.6%. The source was CD4+ or CD8+ T cells sorted from blood, collected in a trial of the OX40 agonist ivuxolimab. These receptors were taken from an adult with an advanced solid tumor such as melanoma, head and neck, liver or kidney cancer. The conserved cysteine and the conserved F or W are not part of the CDR3 here. Fields, in order: V gene, clone size, CDR3 protein. Some rows mark clone size as missing; the rest say once, few, many or name a class of expanded clone.

TRBV7-6 | . | ASSSRALGQF
TRBV5-1 | . | ASSRTGVWEQY
TRBV11-2 | . | ASSLQLRQGRTGYT
TRBV18 | . | ASSLGWGTDTQY
TRBV11-2 | . | ASSLTVGLNTEAF
TRBV5-5 | . | ASSLTLGSQF
TRBV6-1 | . | ASSAVPRSGELF
TRBV6-5 | . | ASSYSRLRQETQY
TRBV28 | . | ASRTGGAGEQY
TRBV5-1 | once | ASSPTGAEGYT
TRBV27 | . | ASRKGDSNQPQH
TRBV6-6 | few | ASSYDSETQY
TRBV5-6 | . | ASSGLLAGGPEDTQY
TRBV18 | few | ASSPAAAMMNTEAF
TRBV19 | . | ASSIPDRDYEQY
TRBV11-3 | . | ASSLDRATDTQY
TRBV7-9 | . | ASSSPGTRETQY
TRBV2 | . | ASSRDTGGDQPQH
TRBV9 | . | ASSPSPVSDTGELF
TRBV19 | . | ASRFAAQETQY
TRBV7-2 | . | ASSFDSGGGEKLF
TRBV7-2 | . | ASSFGGREQY
TRBV11-2 | once | ASSPGQAISYEQY
TRBV18 | . | ASSPGTGGTNQPQH
TRBV19 | . | ASTSPDRTFGYT
TRBV2 | . | ASSVATGEFTGELF
TRBV5-4 | . | ASRPDREGDTQY
TRBV5-1 | . | ASSLGTTGEETQY
TRBV7-8 | . | ASSLAGPHQPQH
TRBV10-3 | . | AISARSGDEQF
TRBV5-4 | . | ASSSGVQEY
TRBV6-5 | . | ASKRHEAKNIQY
TRBV5-5 | . | ASSLSAGNTEAF
TRBV2 | . | ASSETWGDNEQF
TRBV2 | . | ASTVQVNTEAF
TRBV5-1 | . | ASRVEESTDTQY
TRBV7-8 | . | ASSLGQNNEQF